These T cell receptor beta chains were read from a single sample in a study of T cell repertoires in cytomegalovirus infection. No antigen has been assigned to these receptors. Via MiXCR, TCRdb re-called the reads, giving one row per CDR3 protein. The table lists about 55,000 distinct CDR3 sequences, 20% to 25% of them singletons. This material consisted of CD8+ T cells from cultured PBMCs, taken from culture after CMV antigen stimulation. These receptors were collected from a human donor in good health (CMV status not recorded). Some clones in this sample may be carry-over from other donors' samples. Each CDR3 is given with its conserved first and last residue. The D gene is left open where the match is weak. Clone size is shown for a subset of rows, as once, few, many or a class of expanded clone.

>TRBJ1-6|NA|TRBV15|few
TGTGCCACCAGCAGCACCAGGGTTAATTCACCCCTCCACTTT
CATSSTRVNSPLHF
>TRBJ2-7|NA|TRBV7-2|NA
TGTGCCAGCAGCTTTGGGTCGATCTCCTACGAGCAGTACTTC
CASSFGSISYEQYF
>TRBJ2-3|NA|TRBV5-4|few
TGTGCCAGCAGCACTTCTAGCACAGATACGCAGTATTTT
CASSTSSTDTQYF
>TRBJ2-7|NA|TRBV9|once
TGTGCCAGCAGCGTAGGTGGGACGGAAAACTACGAGCAGTACTTT
CASSVGGTENYEQYF
>TRBJ2-7|TRBD2|TRBV7-2|NA
TGTGCCAGCAGCTTGACTAGCGGTCCCCCCTACGAGCAGTACTTC
CASSLTSGPPYEQYF
>TRBJ2-7|NA|TRBV7-2|many
TGTGCCAGCAGCACAGGGTTCGACGAGCAGTACTTC
CASSTGFDEQYF
>TRBJ2-7|NA|TRBV28|once
TGTGCCAGCAGTTTATTGGAGGGGACCGAGCAGTACTTC
CASSLLEGTEQYF
>TRBJ1-1|NA|TRBV12-3/TRBV12-4|few
TGTGCCAGCAGCATCAGGACAGCTGAAGCTTTCTTT
CASSIRTAEAFF
>TRBJ1-1|NA|TRBV27|NA
TGTGCCAGCAGTTTGGCAGGGAGGGAAGCTTTCTTT
CASSLAGREAFF
>TRBJ1-1|NA|TRBV7-6|NA
TGTGCCAGCAGCTCAAGAGAGGTCAGGGACCCTGAAGCTTTCTTT
CASSSREVRDPEAFF
>TRBJ2-1|NA|TRBV9|NA
TGTGCCAGCAGCGTATTCTCTAACCACAATGAGCAGTTCTTC
CASSVFSNHNEQFF
>TRBJ2-1|NA|TRBV12-3/TRBV12-4|few
TGTGCCAGCAGTCTTTATGAGCAGTTCTTC
CASSLYEQFF
>TRBJ2-1|TRBD2|TRBV18|NA
TGTGCCAGCTCCCATACCCTCAGCGGGGTCCACAATGAGCAGTTCTTC
CASSHTLSGVHNEQFF
>TRBJ2-7|TRBD1|TRBV4-3|NA
TGCGCCAGCAGCCAAGATGCGGCAGGGGGCAACGAGCAGTACTTC
CASSQDAAGGNEQYF
>TRBJ1-2|NA|TRBV6-1|NA
TGTGCCAGCAGTGAATTCCGGGCCCGTGGGTATGGCTACACCTTC
CASSEFRARGYGYTF
>TRBJ1-5|NA|TRBV19|NA
TGTGCCAGTAGTATAGGGAGGGTTCGCAATCAGCCCCAGCATTTT
CASSIGRVRNQPQHF
>TRBJ1-5|NA|TRBV19|many
TGTGCCAGTGACCTAAAGTACAATCAGCCCCAGCATTTT
CASDLKYNQPQHF
>TRBJ1-1|TRBD1|TRBV19|NA
TGTGCCAGTAGGGCAGGGGGCTCTGAAGCTTTCTTT
CASRAGGSEAFF
>TRBJ2-2|NA|TRBV12-3/TRBV12-4|few
TGTGCCAGCAATCACAGGGCGAACACCGGGGAGCTGTTTTTT
CASNHRANTGELFF
>TRBJ2-7|NA|TRBV12-5|few
TGTGCTAGTGGTTTGACCTACGGGAAAGTCCACGAGCAGTACTTC
CASGLTYGKVHEQYF
>TRBJ2-1|NA|TRBV7-2|NA
TGTGCCAGCAGCTTAGGTTTTGGCAGGTCCTATGAGCAGTTCTTC
CASSLGFGRSYEQFF
>TRBJ2-1|TRBD2|TRBV7-6|NA
TGTGCCAGCAGCCCCCGGACTAGCGGGGGGGTTAATGAGCAGTTCTTC
CASSPRTSGGVNEQFF
>TRBJ2-7|NA|TRBV7-3|NA
TGTGCCAGCAGCTTGGGTATGGGGGGAGCCACGTGGCGGAGGGGAACCTACGAGCAGTACTTC
CASSLGMGGATWRRGTYEQYF
>TRBJ2-7|NA|TRBV11-1|NA
TGTGCCAGCAGCTTCGGTAGTAGCAGTCCCTACGAGCAGTACTTC
CASSFGSSSPYEQYF
>TRBJ2-2|TRBD2|TRBV2|NA
TGTGCCAGCAGTGCCTATGCTAGCGGGAGCACCGGGGAGCTGTTTTTT
CASSAYASGSTGELFF
>TRBJ2-1|TRBD2|TRBV7-8|NA
TGTGCCAGCAGCCACCCCGATCTAGCGGGAAGAAAGAGTCACAATGAGCAGTTCTTC
CASSHPDLAGRKSHNEQFF
>TRBJ2-1|NA|TRBV7-2|NA
TGTGCCAGCATCCCAGGTCTAGACAATACCAATGAGCAGTTCTTC
CASIPGLDNTNEQFF
>TRBJ1-5|NA|TRBV7-2|few
TGTGCCAGCAGCTTAAACAGGATTAGCAATCAGCCCCAGCATTTT
CASSLNRISNQPQHF
>TRBJ2-5|TRBD1|TRBV20-1|few
TGCAGTGCTAGAGACTGGGACAGGACGCCTGGAGGAACCCAGTACTTC
CSARDWDRTPGGTQYF
>TRBJ2-2|NA|TRBV7-6|NA
TGTGCCAGCAGCTCCAAGTTGGGGGAGCTGTTTTTT
CASSSKLGELFF
>TRBJ2-5|NA|TRBV24-1|few
TGTGCCACCAGTGATTATGAGACCCAGTACTTC
CATSDYETQYF
>TRBJ2-2|TRBD2|TRBV6-5|few
TGTGCCAGCAGTTCAAATGGACTAGCGATCCGAGCCGGGGAGCTGTTTTTT
CASSSNGLAIRAGELFF
>TRBJ2-1|TRBD2|TRBV12-5|NA
TGTGCTAGTGGTTTACGGAAGACTAGCGGGGGGGCCTATAGTAGTGACAATGAGCAGTTCTTC
CASGLRKTSGGAYSSDNEQFF
>TRBJ2-7|NA|TRBV19|NA
TGTGCCAGTACCCGGGGAGACAGGATCGGCGAGCAGTACTTC
CASTRGDRIGEQYF
>TRBJ2-7|NA|TRBV7-9|few
TGTGCCAGCAGCTTAGACGACAGGAGTTCCTCCTACGAGCAGTACTTC
CASSLDDRSSSYEQYF
>TRBJ1-6|TRBD1|TRBV7-9|medium-sized
TGTGCCAGCAGCTCAATGGACAGGGAGGGCATTAATTCACCCCTCCACTTT
CASSSMDREGINSPLHF
>TRBJ1-2|NA|TRBV20-1|NA
TGCAGTGCCATAATTCCGCACTCTAACTATGGCTACACCTTC
CSAIIPHSNYGYTF
>TRBJ2-5|TRBD2|TRBV6-5|NA
TGTGCCAGCAGTTACAGCCTAGCGGGAGATCGGGAGACCCAGTACTTC
CASSYSLAGDRETQYF
>TRBJ1-1|TRBD1|TRBV7-3|few
TGTGCCAGCAGCTCCGGGACAGGGAACACTGAAGCTTTCTTT
CASSSGTGNTEAFF
>TRBJ1-2|NA|TRBV5-6|few
TGTGCCAGCAGCCCCCCGGGGAGTCATAATGGCTACACCTTC
CASSPPGSHNGYTF
>TRBJ1-2|NA|TRBV6-6|NA
TGTGCCAGCAGTTACTCGTCTGGACGTGATGGCTACACCTTC
CASSYSSGRDGYTF